This TCR beta chain originates from a study of response to subunit inactivated influenza vaccine. General study points: It was suggested by the authors that few new T cells are recruited by each seasonal influenza vaccination.

The CDR3 is made up of 14 amino acids. CDR1 and CDR2 from the germline V gene are SQVTM and ANQGSEA. V trimming: 6 bases; J trimming: 5 bases; junction bases outside the gene matches: 8. A single record per CDR3 protein comes from TCRdb applying MiXCR to the RT-PCR reads. The repertoire includes almost 250,000 distinct CDR3 sequences, 9% to 15% of them detected once, and over 6.5% sits in the top ten. Comments on this clonotype: What it binds is not known.

The chain recombines TRBV29-1 with TRBJ2-1, with 9 bases identical to TRBD2. The starting material was non-naive T cells sorted from PBMCs, obtained 14 days before vaccination. This receptor was taken from a man in his forties or fifties who received an inactivated influenza vaccine. The CDR3 sequence is CSVRAGGLNNEQFF. The CDR3 region has the DNA TGCAGCGTCCGAGCGGGGGGATTAAACAATGAGCAGTTCTTC.